What follows are 10 T cell receptor beta chains derived from one specimen sequenced in a study of siplizumab effects on memory and regulatory T cells. The data were produced by immunoSEQ multiplex PCR, yet TCRdb's version contains in-frame clones alone and is incomplete. Of 110,000 or so clones listed, roughly 91% are singletons. What was sequenced was CD4+ T cells sorted from blood. The receptors were sampled from a human donor in good health.

The V gene is TRBV7-9, the J gene TRBJ1-4; D perhaps matches TRBD1 (5 bases). This CDR3 comprises 14 residues. Germline CDR1 is SEHNR and CDR2 is FQNEAQ (reference sequence). The V and J ends lost 2 bases and 8 bases respectively, with 12 bases between them. This CDR3 is CASSLSGDLEKLFF. DNA of the CDR3: TGTGCCAGCAGCTTATCGGGGGACTTGGAAAAACTGTTTTTT.

The chain carries TRBV4-2 and TRBJ2-1; no definite D call. Per the germline V gene, CDR1 is LGHNA and CDR2 is YNFKEQ. V dropped 4 bases and J dropped 0 bases, with 10 bases sitting between them. This CDR3 is 15 amino acids long. The CDR3 reads CASSRDLNSYNEQFF. The CDR3 bases are TGTGCCAGCAGCCGAGACTTAAACTCCTACAATGAGCAGTTCTTC.

The V and J genes are TRBV30 and TRBJ2-1; tentatively, D is TRBD2 (6 bases). The germline gives CDR1 GTSNPN, CDR2 SVGIG (reference sequence). This CDR3 region has 16 residues. Trimming pared 2 bases from V and 5 bases from J, leaving 19 bases between. CDR3 protein: CAWSSRDFPYNNEQFF. The CDR3 coding sequence is TGTGCCTGGAGTTCGAGGGACTTTCCTTATAACAATGAGCAGTTCTTC.

The chain recombines TRBV6-1 with TRBJ1-1; D is perhaps TRBD1 (6 bases). V gave up 4 bases and J gave up 4 bases, with 16 bases separating them. Germline-derived CDR1 and CDR2 are MNHNS and SASEGT. The CDR3 runs to 15 residues. Here the CDR3 reads CASSAAAGGLTEAFF. The CDR3 bases are TGTGCCAGCAGTGCGGCTGCCGGGGGGCTCACTGAAGCTTTCTTT.

V and J are TRBV5-1 and TRBJ2-1; 8 bases are a match to TRBD2. CDR1 and CDR2 (germline): SGHRS, YFSETQ. This CDR3 contains 16 residues. V was clipped by 0 bases and J by 6 bases; unmatched bases: 8. DNA of the CDR3: TGCGCCAGCAGCTTGGACGGACTAGCAACAACCAATGAGCAGTTCTTC. It yields the protein CASSLDGLATTNEQFF. The entire variable domain, with the rest obtained from reference TRBV5-1 and TRBJ2-1, is as follows: KAGVTQTPRYLIKTRGQQVTLSCSPISGHRSVSWYQQTPGQGLQFLFEYFSETQRNKGNFPGRFSGRQFSNSRSEMNVSTLELGDSALYLCASSLDGLATTNEQFFGPGTRLTVL.

The chain joins TRBV5-6 to TRBJ1-6; no clear D. There are 15 residues in the CDR3. Per the germline V gene, CDR1 is SGHDT and CDR2 is YYEEEE. Trimming left V 0 bases short and J 8 bases short, with 12 bases between. CDR3 nucleotides: TGTGCCAGCAGCTTGGGTATCATGCCGGATTCACCCCTCCACTTT. This codes for CASSLGIMPDSPLHF.

The genes are TRBV13 and TRBJ1-6; D is uncertain. The CDR3 has 14 amino acids. The germline CDR1 and CDR2 sequences are PRHDT and FYEKMQ (reference sequence). Trimming took off 0 bases at V and 12 bases at J, with 12 bases between the two ends. The CDR3, as DNA: TGTGCCAGCAGCTTAGGCGGACCGGGATTACCCCTCCACTTT. It encodes CASSLGGPGLPLHF.

The chain combines TRBV6-6 with TRBJ2-1; 7 bases are shared with TRBD2. CDR1 and CDR2 from the germline V gene are MNHNY and SVGAGI (reference sequence). This CDR3 spans 14 amino acids. Trimming removed 2 bases from V and 8 bases from J; junction bases left unmatched: 6. In nucleotides, the CDR3 is TGTGCCAGCAGTTACCCGTTGGGAGGGGATGAGCAGTTCTTC. Amino acid sequence: CASSYPLGGDEQFF.

The rearrangement links TRBV19 to TRBJ1-1, with D unclear. Germline V gene sequence: CDR1 LNHDA, CDR2 SQIVND (reference sequence). The CDR3 is made up of 12 amino acids. V was pared by 4 bases and J by 1 base, with 4 bases between. This chain's CDR3 is CASSRGNTEAFF. In nucleotides, the CDR3 is TGTGCCAGTAGTAGAGGGAACACTGAAGCTTTCTTT.

The chain is built from TRBV5-5 and TRBJ2-3; D unclear. Germline V gives CDR1 SGHKS, CDR2 YYEKEE (reference sequence). This CDR3 contains 15 residues. V lost 2 bases and J lost 0, with 10 bases in between. The CDR3 reads CASSFGKTSTDTQYF. CDR3 bases: TGTGCCAGCAGCTTTGGCAAAACTAGCACAGATACGCAGTATTTT.